This T cell receptor beta chain was identified during a study of T cells in severe cutaneous drug reactions (dated by TCRdb to about 2019). For context, the study as a whole: Between the early 2010s and the late 2010s, patients were recruited from Taiwan, Thailand and a European registry network. Libraries were prepared using iRepertoire multiplex PCR, and a comparison was cited by the authors in which similar capture of abundant clonotypes was shown across iRepertoire and 5' RACE methods with or without UMI. The study combined bulk TCR sequencing with single-cell sequencing, quantitative PCR validation, functional assays and transgenic mouse experiments. Only patients with a probable or definite SJS/TEN or DRESS diagnosis by RegiSCAR criteria were enrolled. Blister fluids/cells, PBMC and other biological samples were taken from patients in the acute stage or the recovery stage. The Naranjo algorithm and the ALDEN drug causality algorithm were used to identify the culprit drug. Paper-wide results and their limitations: Although undetectable or scarce in tolerant-control and healthy-donor PBMC, a public TCRbeta CDR3 was found in all seven CBZ-SJS/TEN blister samples, at a mean of about 13%. CBZ-SJS/TEN patients showed strongly increased TRBV12-4 usage, with averages of roughly 30% in blister cells and around 5.3% in PBMC. According to the authors, further study is still needed to determine whether the public TCR generalizes to SJS/TEN caused by other drugs.

Spanning cysteine to phenylalanine, the CDR3 consists of 13 amino acids. Nucleotide data are not available. CDR1 and CDR2 are drawn from the germline V gene: SNHLY, FYNNEI. As concerns this clonotype: Its recognized antigen is unknown.

The donors whose samples were sequenced had carbamazepine-induced Stevens-Johnson syndrome or toxic epidermal necrolysis (CBZ-SJS/TEN). Peripheral blood repertoires came from CBZ-SJS/TEN patients of Han Chinese (about five) and European (about six) origin. To look for drug-specific clonotypes, next-generation sequencing was used to profile the T cell receptor repertoires of patients with drug-induced severe cutaneous adverse reactions. The RNA source was either peripheral blood mononuclear cells or blister cells from skin lesions. For both bulk and single-cell sequencing, libraries were prepared with the iRepertoire multiplex PCR system using TCR subtype-specific primers. Bulk TCR beta libraries were generated by multiplex PCR with primers targeting V, D and J gene regions. Roughly 95-500 ng of RNA per sample served as input for bulk TCR library preparation. An Illumina MiSeq was used to sequence the bulk TCR beta amplicons. The authors processed their data as follows. Quality control steps removed sample misassignments and low-quality sequencing reads. The CDR3 was defined as the amino acids lying between the Y[YFLI]C motif of the V gene and the [FW]GXGT motif of the J segment. CDR3 clonotypes and TRBV and TRBJ gene assignments were based on the IMGT database. Per-sample TRBV expression was normalized to the mean of the same gene in PBMC from nearly 45 healthy donors. TCRdb reanalyzed the reads, keeping one entry per CDR3 protein sequence and omitting DNA. The authors' filters were not applied to this entry. This specimen's table enumerates about 5,000 distinct CDR3 sequences. The ten largest clonotypes hold over 15% of the sample.

The sequencing sample was made of PBMCs. The sequence came from a human donor with a severe cutaneous adverse drug reaction. The V and J genes are TRBV2 and TRBJ1-1; TCRdb proposes TRBD1, but this gene call is untestable without DNA. The CDR3 sequence is CASNRQINTEAFF.